A single sample is the source of the 27 T cell receptor beta chains below, sequenced in a study of T-cell reconstitution after alpha-beta-depleted transplantation in children (dated by TCRdb to 2016 to 2017). Libraries were constructed by PCR. Instrument on record: Illumina HiSeq 2500. TCR libraries were prepared with molecular barcoding, using unique molecular identifiers to normalize TCRbeta repertoire quantification. TCRdb took the public reads, trimmed them with fastp at Q25, ran MiXCR for clone calling and kept in-frame beta chains. Each entry is one CDR3 protein sequence, shown with its most common DNA and genes. Across this sample there are around 200,000 distinct CDR3 sequences, with about 9.5% seen only once. 6.2% of the sample is taken by the ten largest. The material sequenced was PBMCs from the stem cell graft donor, taken from the stem cell graft. The receptors originated from a human donor who donated a stem cell graft to a child with acute lymphoblastic leukemia.

In nucleotides, the CDR3 is TGTGCCACCAGTGATTTGCCAACTAGCGGGGGCCACAATGAGCAGTTCTTC. Protein: CATSDLPTSGGHNEQFF. The gene calls are TRBV24-1 and TRBJ2-1, with 11 bases that match TRBD2. Germline V CDR1 and CDR2: KGHDR, SFDVKD. The CDR3 is 17 residues long. The J segment lost 5 bases and the V segment lost 0 bases, leaving 5 bases of the junction unmatched.

This clonotype was found a few times. This chain links TRBV27 with TRBJ1-5, with D perhaps TRBD1 (5 bases). Germline V lookup: CDR1 MNHEY, CDR2 SMNVEV (reference sequence). This CDR3 is built from 18 residues. V was clipped by 4 bases and J by 1 base, with 20 bases between them. Written as DNA, the CDR3 is TGTGCCAGCAGTTCCCCCGCAGGGAGCGGGATGAGCAATCAGCCCCAGCATTTT. Translation gives CASSSPAGSGMSNQPQHF.

The chain employs TRBV5-1 and TRBJ2-1, with D unclear. The CDR3 is 15 residues long. Trimming removed 2 bases from V and 0 bases from J, with 9 bases in between. CDR1 and CDR2 (germline): SGHRS, YFSETQ. CDR3 amino acids: CASSLGLSSYNEQFF. The DNA of the CDR3 is TGCGCCAGCAGCTTAGGCCTCAGCTCCTACAATGAGCAGTTCTTC.

There are a few counts of this clonotype. The chain combines TRBV5-1 with TRBJ1-3, with D uncertain. Per germline, CDR1 SGHRS and CDR2 YFSETQ. The CDR3 contains 16 residues. Trimming took off 6 bases at V and 1 base at J, with 17 bases between the two ends. CDR3 nucleotides: TGCGCCAGCACCAAGGAAAGGGTCAGTTCTGGAAACACCATATATTTT. Translated, it gives CASTKERVSSGNTIYF. Based on the CDR3 plus reference TRBV5-1 and TRBJ1-3, the full variable domain is KAGVTQTPRYLIKTRGQQVTLSCSPISGHRSVSWYQQTPGQGLQFLFEYFSETQRNKGNFPGRFSGRQFSNSRSEMNVSTLELGDSALYLCASTKERVSSGNTIYFGEGSWLTVV.

This clonotype was counted only a few times. The rearrangement links TRBV3-1 to TRBJ1-2; 9 bases fit TRBD1. Germline V gene sequence: CDR1 LGHDT, CDR2 YNNKEL (reference sequence). The CDR3 is made up of 14 amino acids. V shed 4 bases, J shed 7 bases, and the junction held 7 bases outside the gene matches. The CDR3 bases are TGTGCCAGCAGCCCGGGACAGGGCCAGCGTGGCTACACCTTC. This encodes CASSPGQGQRGYTF.

This clonotype came up a few times. This chain links TRBV10-1 with TRBJ2-1, with a possible D match to TRBD1 (7 bases). This CDR3 is built from 12 residues. Germline V gene sequence: CDR1 WNHNN, CDR2 SYGVQD (reference sequence). V lost 0 bases, J lost 15 bases, and 12 bases lay in between. CDR3 protein: CASSESGGQRFF. The DNA for the CDR3 is TGCGCCAGCAGTGAGTCGGGGGGACAGCGGTTCTTC.

This clonotype was seen repeatedly, ten times or more. The V and J genes are TRBV6-5 and TRBJ2-7, with 10 bases fitting TRBD1. From germline, CDR1 is MNHEY and CDR2 SVGAGI. J gave up 5 bases and V 6 bases, and 7 bases lay outside the gene matches. CDR3 length equals 14 residues. CDR3: CASSSDRGPDEQYF. The CDR3 DNA reads as TGTGCCAGCAGCTCCGACAGGGGGCCGGACGAGCAGTACTTC.

The chain has TRBV29-1 and TRBJ1-5; 8 bases match TRBD1. CDR3 length equals 14 residues. With 6 bases clipped from V and 4 bases from J, the junction kept 8 bases outside the gene matches. CDR1 and CDR2 from the germline V gene are SQVTM and ANQGSEA. As DNA, the CDR3 is TGCAGCGTCGCCCCCGGGACAGGTAATCAGCCCCAGCATTTT. Translation: CSVAPGTGNQPQHF.

This clonotype was picked up a small number of times. The rearrangement uses TRBV20-1 and TRBJ1-2; D is unclear. The CDR3 has 14 residues. Germline V gives CDR1 DFQATT, CDR2 SNEGSKA (reference sequence). The V end was cut by 3 bases, the J end by 0 bases, with 11 bases between. The CDR3 region has the DNA TGCAGTGCTAGCCAACCCGGGGCTAACTATGGCTACACCTTC. Protein sequence: CSASQPGANYGYTF.

Judged by abundance, this clonotype is medium-sized. Here the CDR3 DNA reads TGTGCCAGCAGCTCGTTCGAGGAGACCCAGTACTTC. It is translated as CASSSFEETQYF. V and J are TRBV3-1 and TRBJ2-5, with D hard to call. Per germline, CDR1 LGHDT and CDR2 YNNKEL (reference sequence). The CDR3 is made up of 12 amino acids. V was clipped by 5 bases and J by 5 bases, with 9 bases between them.

The CDR3 DNA sequence: TGTGCCAGCTCACCACTAAACAGGGAGGCATACGAGCAGTACTTC. Its translation: CASSPLNREAYEQYF. This chain connects TRBV18 to TRBJ2-7; the D gene could be TRBD1 or TRBD2 (6 bases each). Germline CDR1 KGHSH, CDR2 LQKENI. V shed 1 base and J shed 4 bases, with 14 bases lying between them. This CDR3 comprises 15 residues.

There are many counts of this clonotype. The chain recombines TRBV21-1 with TRBJ2-1. TRBV21-1 is assigned pseudogene status. CDR3 length equals 11 residues. The CDR3 here is CASSKDNEQFF. The DNA of the CDR3 is TGTGCCAGCAGCAAAGATAATGAGCAGTTCTTC.

This sequence joins TRBV7-2 and TRBJ1-1; unclear D gene. V lost 0 bases and J lost 6, with 2 bases in between. There are 11 residues in the CDR3. Germline V gives CDR1 SGHTA, CDR2 FQGNSA. The CDR3 DNA reads as TGTGCCAGCAGCTTAGCCCCTGAAGCTTTCTTT. Translation: CASSLAPEAFF.

In its sample, this clonotype was seen many times. The rearrangement uses TRBV7-2 and TRBJ1-2, with D hard to call. Trimming shortened V by 8 bases and J by 8 bases, and 15 bases separated the two germline ends. CDR1 and CDR2 from the germline V gene are SGHTA and FQGNSA. The CDR3 runs 12 residues. In nucleotides, the CDR3 is TGTGCCAGCGCTCTTGCGGGTTTGGGCTACACCTTC. Its translation: CASALAGLGYTF.

The table lists this clonotype with many counts. V gene TRBV20-1 combines with J gene TRBJ1-5; the D is unclear. CDR3 length: 14 amino acids. V was trimmed by 1 base and J by 4 bases, leaving 11 bases between them. Germline V gene data show CDR1 as DFQATT and CDR2 as SNEGSKA (reference sequence). CDR3 DNA sequence: TGCAGTGCTAGAGGTCACGGATCTAATCAGCCCCAGCATTTT. It codes for CSARGHGSNQPQHF.

V usage is TRBV7-2 and J usage is TRBJ2-3, with a weak D call TRBD1 (6 bases). Germline V CDR1 and CDR2: SGHTA, FQGNSA. Trimming took 4 bases from V and 0 from J, leaving 14 bases between them. This CDR3 spans 16 amino acids. The CDR3 nucleotides are TGTGCCAGCAGCTCCCCAGGGGCCCTAAGCACAGATACGCAGTATTTT. Its translation is CASSSPGALSTDTQYF.

This clonotype was detected many times. The chain is built from TRBV11-2 and TRBJ1-3, with D perhaps matching TRBD1 (5 bases). Trimming cost V 5 bases and J 4 bases, with 15 bases left between them. This CDR3 has 15 amino acids. Germline V gene sequence: CDR1 SGHAT, CDR2 FQNNGV. The CDR3 region has the DNA TGTGCCAGCAGCCCCAGGGCGCGTTACGGAAACACCATATATTTT. Translation gives CASSPRARYGNTIYF.

This clonotype was counted many times. The chain combines TRBV24-1 with TRBJ1-3, with 9 bases aligning to TRBD1. Germline V CDR1 and CDR2: KGHDR, SFDVKD. This CDR3 is built from 15 residues. V was clipped by 9 bases and J by 8 bases; unmatched bases: 13. The CDR3 sequence: CATPPRTGVMHTIYF. CDR3 DNA: TGTGCCACCCCCCCCCGGACAGGGGTCATGCACACCATATATTTT.

This clonotype was counted at least ten times. The rearrangement uses TRBV5-1 and TRBJ1-2; possibly TRBD1 for D (5 bases). Trimming stripped 2 bases from V and 9 bases from J, with 14 bases between. The CDR3 is made up of 13 amino acids. Germline V CDR1 and CDR2: SGHRS, YFSETQ. CDR3: CASSLGVDESYTF. The CDR3 nucleotides read TGCGCCAGCAGCTTAGGGGTGGATGAGAGCTACACCTTC.

This clonotype was seen a handful of times. The gene calls are TRBV20-1 and TRBJ1-1, with TRBD1 identical over 7 bases. The J segment lost 1 base and the V segment lost 4 bases, leaving 6 bases of the junction unmatched. The CDR3 consists of 14 residues. Germline CDR1 DFQATT, CDR2 SNEGSKA (reference sequence). The CDR3 DNA is TGCAGTGCTATTTCCGGGACAGAGAACACTGAAGCTTTCTTT. Its translation: CSAISGTENTEAFF.

This clonotype has a count of ten or more. This rearrangement joins TRBV7-6 to TRBJ2-2; D might be TRBD1 (5 bases). In germline, CDR1 is SGHVS, CDR2 FNYEAQ. V shed 5 bases and J shed 4 bases, with 14 bases lying between them. The CDR3 is 15 residues long. Here the CDR3 reads CASSQGHIITGELFF. The CDR3 DNA is TGTGCCAGCAGCCAAGGACATATAATCACCGGGGAGCTGTTTTTT.

This clonotype was seen a few times. The rearrangement joins TRBV4-2 to TRBJ2-3; no clear D. The length of the CDR3 is 16 residues. Looked up from germline, CDR1 is LGHNA and CDR2 is YNFKEQ. Deletions cut 2 bases from V and 5 bases from J, with 17 bases between. The CDR3 DNA reads as TGTGCCAGCAGCCAAAGGTCTTTGGTAGGCGAAGATACGCAGTATTTT. Amino acids: CASSQRSLVGEDTQYF.

This clonotype was counted at least ten times. This rearrangement joins TRBV6-6 to TRBJ2-1, with D perhaps TRBD2 (7 bases). Trimming pared 11 bases from V and 0 bases from J, leaving 11 bases between. This CDR3 comprises 13 residues. Per germline, CDR1 MNHNY and CDR2 SVGAGI (reference sequence). The CDR3 sequence is CAGGGPSYNEQFF. The CDR3 nucleotides read TGTGCCGGGGGGGGGCCCTCCTACAATGAGCAGTTCTTC.

The CDR3 reads CASSYSSEGTALNTGELFF. The CDR3 DNA is TGTGCCAGCAGTTACTCGAGCGAGGGGACAGCCCTTAACACCGGGGAGCTGTTTTTT. The rearrangement joins TRBV6-5 to TRBJ2-2; 7 bases agree with TRBD1. Trimming cost V 0 bases and J 2 bases; bases outside gene matches: 12. CDR1 and CDR2 from the germline V gene are MNHEY and SVGAGI. The CDR3 length is 19 residues.

This clonotype was counted between two and nine times. V and J are TRBV18 and TRBJ1-3; D unresolved. V lost 8 bases and J lost 4, with 9 bases in between. Germline values: CDR1 KGHSH, CDR2 LQKENI. The CDR3 is 12 residues long. This chain's CDR3 is CASREQGNTIYF. As DNA, the CDR3 is TGTGCCAGCCGTGAGCAGGGAAACACCATATATTTT. The full variable domain, completed using reference TRBV18 and TRBJ1-3, is NAGVMQNPRHLVRRRGQEARLRCSPMKGHSHVYWYRQLPEEGLKFMVYLQKENIIDESGMPKERFSAEFPKEGPSILRIQQVVRGDSAAYFCASREQGNTIYFGEGSWLTVV.

CDR3 nucleotide sequence: TGTGCCAGCAGCTTACGGGATAGGGGTCAGCCCCAGCATTTT. Translating gives CASSLRDRGQPQHF. The chain combines TRBV13 with TRBJ1-5; D possibly corresponds to TRBD1 (5 bases). V was trimmed by 2 bases and J by 6 bases, leaving 11 bases between them. CDR1 is PRHDT, CDR2 FYEKMQ, per germline (reference sequence). CDR3 length equals 14 residues.

This clonotype has a handful of counts. The chain couples TRBV5-1 to TRBJ2-1; D call uncertain. Germline V gives CDR1 SGHRS, CDR2 YFSETQ. The CDR3 is 12 amino acids. V lost 0 bases and J lost 7, with 5 bases in between. This CDR3 reads CASSLVPNEQFF. In nucleotides, the CDR3 is TGCGCCAGCAGCTTGGTCCCGAATGAGCAGTTCTTC.